The rows below give T cell receptor beta chains drawn from one sample of a study of blood T cells in healthy people across ages. Each CDR3 protein gets one entry after TCRdb re-called the 5' RACE reads with MiXCR. The data contain around 800,000 distinct CDR3 sequences, 25% to 30% of them seen just once; the ten biggest clones take up about 3%. The sample was also linked to a second study, of T cells of mothers and their children.

The sequencing input was blood. Every receptor here comes from a boy younger than 18 in good health. Both conserved end residues are part of each CDR3. D genes are given only for firm matches. The size entry is marked missing in some rows and otherwise reads once, few, many or a size class.

J gene	D gene	V gene	clone size	CDR3 DNA	CDR3 protein
TRBJ2-3	NA	TRBV10-3	few	TGTGCCATCAGGGATCTCGGGGGGCCTTACGTTGGGCAGTATTTT	CAIRDLGGPYVGQYF
TRBJ2-1	NA	TRBV4-1	NA	TGCGCCAGCAGCTCTGGACAGCTGCTAAACAATGAGCAGTTCTTC	CASSSGQLLNNEQFF
TRBJ1-4	NA	TRBV6-2/TRBV6-3	NA	TGTGCCAGCAGTTACAATCGCAAAAATGAAAAACTGTTTTTT	CASSYNRKNEKLFF
TRBJ2-5	NA	TRBV6-1	few	TGTGCTTTCAAAGGGGGGGGGTTTCCAGAGACCCAGTACTTC	CAFKGGGFPETQYF
TRBJ2-1	NA	TRBV20-1	NA	TGCATTGGATACCCTAAACTCAATGAGCAGTTCTTC	CIGYPKLNEQFF
TRBJ2-7	TRBD1	TRBV20-1	few	TGCAGTGCTAGCAGACAGGGGGCCTACGAGCAGTACTTC	CSASRQGAYEQYF
TRBJ2-7	NA	TRBV20-1	NA	TGCAGTGCCCCAGGACCGGTCGGGGATCACGAGCAGTACTTC	CSAPGPVGDHEQYF
TRBJ1-4	NA	TRBV12-3/TRBV12-4	few	TGTGCCAGCAGTTTAAATGCAGGGATGGGGGAAAAACTGTTTTTT	CASSLNAGMGEKLFF
TRBJ2-7	NA	TRBV3-1	NA	TGTGCCAGCAAGTTGTCCGGGGACTACGAGCAGTACTTC	CASKLSGDYEQYF
TRBJ1-2	TRBD1	TRBV28	NA	TGTGCCAGCAGCAGGACCGCGACAGGGAATGGCTACACCTTC	CASSRTATGNGYTF
TRBJ2-1	NA	TRBV19	NA	TGTGCCACTGGGTTTGGGACCGATGAGCAGTTCTTC	CATGFGTDEQFF
TRBJ1-2	NA	TRBV6-6	NA	TGTGCCAGCACCCGTGCCGAGTTGACTGGCTACGCCTTC	CASTRAELTGYAF
TRBJ2-7	TRBD2	TRBV20-1	few	TGCAGTGCTAGCGGGGGGACGTCCTACGAGCAGTACTTC	CSASGGTSYEQYF
TRBJ1-6	TRBD1	TRBV7-9	NA	TGTGCCAGCAGCACCCGACAGGGGAATTCACCCCTCCACTTT	CASSTRQGNSPLHF
TRBJ2-2	NA	TRBV20-1	NA	TGCAGTGCTTGGACGGAGGGGGACACCGGGGAGCTGTTTTTT	CSAWTEGDTGELFF
TRBJ1-1	NA	TRBV12-3/TRBV12-4	few	TGTGCCAGCAGTTTAGAAGCGAGAAGGGCTTTCTTT	CASSLEARRAFF
TRBJ2-5	TRBD2	TRBV15	few	TGTGCCACCAGCACTGCGGGGGGAGAGACCCAGTACTTC	CATSTAGGETQYF
TRBJ2-2	TRBD2	TRBV5-6	few	TGTGCCAGCAACATGGGACTACTCACCGGGGAGCTGTTTTTT	CASNMGLLTGELFF
TRBJ2-7	NA	TRBV12-5	once	NA	CATQGAYACEQYF
TRBJ2-1	NA	TRBV11-2	NA	TGTGCCAGCAGCTTAGGGAGGGGCCATAGCTCCTACAATGAGCAGTTCTTC	CASSLGRGHSSYNEQFF
TRBJ2-1	NA	TRBV5-1	few	TGCGCCAGCAGCGAACAGGGTAAGAAATCCTACAATGAGCAGTTCTTC	CASSEQGKKSYNEQFF
TRBJ2-6	NA	TRBV5-1	few	TGCGCCAGCAGCTTGGGCCCCCCCCTTGTCTCTGGGGCCAACGTCCTGACTTTC	CASSLGPPLVSGANVLTF
TRBJ2-5	TRBD2	TRBV5-4	NA	TGTGCCAGCAGAGACGGGACTAGCGCACAAGAGACCCAGTACTTC	CASRDGTSAQETQYF
TRBJ2-5	NA	TRBV30	NA	TGTGCCTGGAGTGTAGGGCGGCGGCAGGGGATAGAGACCCAGTACTTC	CAWSVGRRQGIETQYF
TRBJ2-2	TRBD1	TRBV6-6	NA	TGTGCCGGCAGCACGACAGGGTTCGGGGAGCTGTTTTTT	CAGSTTGFGELFF
TRBJ2-2	NA	TRBV9	many	TGTGCCAGCAGCGTTTCCGGGGAGCTGTTTTTT	CASSVSGELFF
TRBJ1-1	NA	TRBV29-1	NA	TGCAGCGTTGTGGGCTTCCCTGACACTGAAGCTTTCTTT	CSVVGFPDTEAFF
TRBJ1-2	NA	TRBV6-6	NA	TGTGCCAGCAGTCCACAGGTTAACTATGGCTACACCTTC	CASSPQVNYGYTF